This TCR beta chain came from a study of response to subunit inactivated influenza vaccine. MiXCR, applied by TCRdb to the RT-PCR reads, yields one record per CDR3 protein. The sample has hundreds of thousands of distinct CDR3 sequences; about 7.6% are singletons. Germline V lookup: CDR1 DFQATT, CDR2 SNEGSKA (reference sequence). V was clipped by 1 base and J by 3 bases, with 7 bases between them. The CDR3 totals 13 residues. The input for sequencing was PBMCs from blood, taken about 24 months after vaccination. The sequence was collected from a man between 50 and 75 years old who received an inactivated influenza vaccine. The rearrangement links TRBV20-1 to TRBJ1-5; D unresolved. CDR3 nucleotide sequence: TGCAGTGCTAGAGCAGAATTCAATCAGCCCCAGCATTTT. The encoded protein is CSARAEFNQPQHF.